Following are 3 T cell receptor beta chains from one sample sequenced in a study of T cell responses to AZD1222 COVID-19 vaccine (dated by TCRdb to about 2021). Library prep was done by the immunoSEQ multiplex PCR assay. The table comes from immuneACCESS by way of TCRdb, which keeps in-frame sequences with V and J called. Part of the clones is missing from these tables; in studies checked, under half for an unresolved V gene and the rest for unknown reasons. In all, the sample holds about 140,000 clones, and roughly 90% of those were seen once. Of the sample, under 3.5% falls within the top ten clones. The sample's time point label, decoded: baseline before first vaccination. This sample comprised peripheral blood, obtained on day 0 of AZD1222 vaccination. The receptor set was obtained from an adult in good health.

This chain connects TRBV4-3 to TRBJ1-6; D unclear. The CDR3 has 17 amino acids. The V and J ends lost 0 bases and 4 bases respectively, with 13 bases between them. CDR1 is LGHNA, CDR2 YSLEER, per germline. The CDR3 here is CASSQERNRPYNSPLHF. CDR3 DNA sequence: TGCGCCAGCAGCCAAGAGAGGAATAGGCCATATAATTCACCCCTCCACTTT.

CDR3 protein: CASSWGQGAGSGDEQYF. Here the CDR3 DNA reads TGCGCCAGCAGTTGGGGACAGGGGGCCGGGAGCGGCGACGAGCAGTACTTC. V and J are TRBV5-1 and TRBJ2-7; TRBD1 matches at 12 bases. The germline V gene encodes CDR1 SGHRS and CDR2 YFSETQ. The CDR3 is 17 residues long. The V gene end was trimmed by 5 bases and the J gene end by 5 bases; junction bases not matched to a gene: 14.

This clone appeared once. This rearrangement joins TRBV7-9 to TRBJ2-5; D not certain. Germline CDR1 reads SEHNR; CDR2 reads FQNEAQ (reference sequence). The V end lost 1 base, the J end lost 5 bases, and 11 bases lay between the germline ends. This CDR3 spans 14 amino acids. The CDR3 spells CASSLGVLGETQYF. For the CDR3, the DNA is TGTGCCAGCAGCTTAGGGGTCCTAGGGGAGACCCAGTACTTC.